The TCR beta chain described here comes from a study of T cell changes during pregnancy in multiple sclerosis. Comment on this clone: At one boundary the junction diverges from the germline segment, which might be a read error.

TCRdb keeps only in-frame clones here, not all; method: immunoSEQ multiplex PCR. The sample contains about 40,000 clones, around 90% of which appear only once. Looked up from germline, CDR1 is SGHNT and CDR2 is YENEEA. The CDR3 is 15 amino acids. The material was CD4+ T cells from peripheral blood mononuclear cells, obtained after pregnancy. The receptor was derived from a female donor with multiple sclerosis, enrolled in a pregnancy study. The V call is TRBV11-3, the J call TRBJ2-5, with D perhaps TRBD1 (5 bases). This CDR3 is CASSLDSQGQETQYF. In nucleotides, the CDR3 is TGTGCCAGCAGCCTAGATTCCCAGGGCCAAGAGACCCAGTACTTC.